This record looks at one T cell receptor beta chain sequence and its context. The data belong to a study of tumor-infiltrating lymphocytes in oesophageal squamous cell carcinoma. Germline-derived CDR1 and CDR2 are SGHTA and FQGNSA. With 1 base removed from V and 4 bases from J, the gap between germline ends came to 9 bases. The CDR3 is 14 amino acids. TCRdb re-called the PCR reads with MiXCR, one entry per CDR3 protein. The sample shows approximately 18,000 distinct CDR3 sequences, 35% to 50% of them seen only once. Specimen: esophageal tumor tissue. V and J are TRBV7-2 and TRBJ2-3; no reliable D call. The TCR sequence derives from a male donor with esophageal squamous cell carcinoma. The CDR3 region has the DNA TGTGCCAGCAGCTTAGGGGCAGGCCCAGATACGCAGTATTTT. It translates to CASSLGAGPDTQYF. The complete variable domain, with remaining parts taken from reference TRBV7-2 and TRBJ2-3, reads GAGVSQSPSNKVTEKGKDVELRCDPISGHTALYWYRQSLGQGLEFLIYFQGNSAPDKSGLPSDRFSAERTGGSVSTLTIQRTQQEDSAVYLCASSLGAGPDTQYFGPGTRLTVL.